This T cell receptor beta chain derives from a study of T cells in localized non-small cell lung cancer. As concerns this clone: What it binds is not known.

Study-wide results and limits: Higher adjacent-lung clonality was associated with shorter survival. Heterogeneity stays possible, as sequencing covered only one tumor region. Uninvolved adjacent lung, not tumor, had the highest T cell clonality. Detection in adjacent lung was observed for a median around 55 of the top 100 tumor clones.

CDR1 and CDR2 from the germline V gene are KGHSH and LQKENI. V lost 1 base, J lost 6 bases, and 3 bases stayed unmatched. This CDR3 has 15 residues. The repertoire was sequenced with immunoSEQ multiplex PCR; TCRdb's copy has only in-frame clones and lacks some. The sample consists of more than 20,000 clones, 88% of them appearing once. The rearrangement links TRBV18 to TRBJ2-6; 7 nucleotides agree with TRBD2. Sequenced material: PBMCs, taken before any cancer treatment. This sequence was found in a man aged 35 to 69 with stage II squamous cell lung carcinoma. The CDR3 protein is CASSPRGGEANVLTF. Here the CDR3 DNA reads TGTGCCAGCTCACCACGGGGAGGGGAGGCCAACGTCCTGACTTTC.